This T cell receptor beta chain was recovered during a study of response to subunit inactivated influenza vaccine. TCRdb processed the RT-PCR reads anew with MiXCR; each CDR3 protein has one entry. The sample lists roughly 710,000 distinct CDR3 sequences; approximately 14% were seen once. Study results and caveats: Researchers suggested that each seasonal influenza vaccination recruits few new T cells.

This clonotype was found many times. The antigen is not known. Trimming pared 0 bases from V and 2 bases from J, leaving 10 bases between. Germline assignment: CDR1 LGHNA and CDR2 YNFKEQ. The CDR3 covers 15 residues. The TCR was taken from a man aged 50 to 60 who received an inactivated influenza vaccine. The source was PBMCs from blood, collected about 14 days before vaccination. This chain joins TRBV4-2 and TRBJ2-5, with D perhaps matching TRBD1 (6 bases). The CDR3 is CASSQDRGSQETQYF. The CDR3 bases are TGTGCCAGCAGCCAAGACAGGGGTAGTCAAGAGACCCAGTACTTC.